The entry below describes one TCR beta chain. Its antigen is currently unknown. This sample stems from a study of T cells expressing NK-cell markers. In the study overall: Sorted CD3+CD56-NKG2C+, CD3+CD56+NKG2C- and CD3+CD56+NKG2C+ T cells were the source of the TCR beta repertoires. Points from the study as a whole: In a group of several donors, dominant NKG2C+ clonotypes represented roughly 1.0-7.5% of CD8+ T cells.

Researchers built TCR beta cDNA using 5'RACE template switching with UMIs. TCRdb derives one entry per CDR3 protein from the 5' RACE reads, leaving out DNA. Recorded for this sample: around 100,000 distinct CDR3 sequences. This CDR3 is built from 14 residues. The germline V gene has CDR1 MNHEY and CDR2 SMNVEV (reference sequence). The chain recombines TRBV27 with TRBJ2-1. The specimen sequenced was blood T cells: a sorted CD56 or NKG2C T cell subset, CD4+ or CD8+ T cells, or bulk PBMC T cells (not recorded which). The source is a woman between 18 and 70 years old in good health. CDR3: CASIRASAYNEQFF.